Shown below are 27 T cell receptor beta chains from a single sample sequenced in a study of CD8 T cells in Susac syndrome. Reverse transcription of roughly 0.5 to 1 ug RNA used random hexamers. One entry per CDR3 protein results from TCRdb running MiXCR on the immunoSEQ multiplex PCR reads. The repertoire has about 130,000 distinct CDR3 sequences, just under 95% of them found once; the top ten carry more than 0.075%. The sample consisted of CD4+ T cells from PBMCs. All receptors come from a human donor in good health.

The rearrangement joins TRBV20-1 to TRBJ2-6; D might be TRBD1 (5 bases). V was shortened by 1 base and J by 1 base, with 8 bases between the two germline ends. The CDR3 has 15 residues. The V gene's germline CDR1 is DFQATT and CDR2 SNEGSKA (reference sequence). CDR3 amino acids: CSARGGASGANVLTF. CDR3 nucleotides: TGCAGTGCTAGAGGGGGCGCGTCTGGGGCCAACGTCCTGACTTTC.

The rearrangement joins TRBV4-2 to TRBJ2-3, with 11 bases aligning to TRBD1. Germline CDR1 is LGHNA and CDR2 is YNFKEQ. The V and J ends lost 5 bases and 3 bases, in that order; junction bases with no gene match: 10. This CDR3 is 17 amino acids long. The CDR3 reads CASSATPGQGETDTQYF. CDR3 DNA sequence: TGTGCCAGCAGCGCTACCCCGGGACAGGGGGAAACAGATACGCAGTATTTT.

This clonotype was recorded a few times. V is TRBV7-8 and J is TRBJ2-7; D remains ambiguous. V was clipped by 9 bases and J by 3 bases, with 6 bases between them. The germline V gene encodes CDR1 SGHVS and CDR2 FQNEAQ. The CDR3 extends over 10 amino acids. CDR3 in DNA: TGTGCCAGATGCCTCTACGAGCAGTACTTC. As protein: CARCLYEQYF.

The chain employs TRBV7-2 and TRBJ2-7; 15 nucleotides line up with TRBD2. The CDR3 is 19 residues long. Germline assignment: CDR1 SGHTA and CDR2 FQGNSA. V lost 5 bases to trimming and J lost 5 bases; unmatched junction nucleotides: 16. The CDR3 sequence is CASSPNLMGLAGGPNEQYF. DNA for the CDR3: TGTGCCAGCAGCCCAAACCTTATGGGACTAGCGGGAGGACCCAACGAGCAGTACTTC.

CDR3 in DNA: TGTGCCAGCAGCGAGGATCAGAACACTGAAGCTTTCTTT. It encodes CASSEDQNTEAFF. V is TRBV14 and J is TRBJ1-1; D is uncertain. Trimming took off 5 bases at V and 1 base at J, with 8 bases between the two ends. Germline CDR1 is SGHDN and CDR2 is FVKESK. The CDR3 is 13 residues long.

This chain links TRBV14 with TRBJ2-1, with D possibly being TRBD2 (6 bases). Germline V lookup: CDR1 SGHDN, CDR2 FVKESK. Trimming cost V 4 bases and J 11 bases, with 15 bases left between them. The CDR3 length is 13 residues. CDR3 amino acids: CASSPGTGVKQFF. The CDR3 region has the DNA TGTGCCAGCAGCCCCGGGACTGGTGTTAAGCAGTTCTTC.

The rearrangement links TRBV5-4 to TRBJ2-7, with a weak D call TRBD1 (6 bases). The CDR3 totals 15 residues. Germline V lookup: CDR1 SGHNT, CDR2 YYREEE (reference sequence). Trimming removed 4 bases from V and 1 base from J, with 15 bases in between. For the CDR3, the DNA is TGTGCCAGCAGCCCCAATGGGCAGGGGTCCTACGAGCAGTACTTC. The encoded protein is CASSPNGQGSYEQYF. Filled out from reference TRBV5-4 and TRBJ2-7, the complete variable domain reads ETGVTQSPTHLIKTRGQQVTLRCSSQSGHNTVSWYQQALGQGPQFIFQYYREEENGRGNFPPRFSGLQFPNYSSELNVNALELDDSALYLCASSPNGQGSYEQYFGPGTRLTVT.

This clonotype is a singleton in its sample. DNA for the CDR3: TGTGCCAGCAGTGTCGAGCCAGGGAGGCAAGAGACCCAGTACTTC. This codes for CASSVEPGRQETQYF. This sequence joins TRBV2 and TRBJ2-5, with D possibly matching TRBD2 (6 bases). The CDR3 totals 15 residues. The V and J ends lost 4 bases and 2 bases respectively, with 14 bases between them. Per the germline V gene, CDR1 is SNHLY and CDR2 is FYNNEI.

The V and J genes are TRBV5-6 and TRBJ2-4; D perhaps matches TRBD1 (6 bases). CDR1 is SGHDT, CDR2 YYEEEE, per germline. The CDR3 covers 15 residues. Trimming took off 1 base at V and 2 bases at J, with 10 bases between the two ends. CDR3 residues: CASSLPTGTKNIQYF. The DNA of the CDR3 is TGTGCCAGCAGCTTGCCCACAGGGACCAAAAACATTCAGTACTTC.

The rearrangement uses TRBV19 and TRBJ1-1, with 9 nucleotides matching TRBD1. The CDR3 loop spans 13 amino acids. J was trimmed by 6 bases and V by 7 bases; bases with no gene match: 6. Germline V gene sequence: CDR1 LNHDA, CDR2 SQIVND (reference sequence). CDR3 region: CASTQDRGAEAFF. The DNA for the CDR3 is TGTGCCAGTACCCAAGACAGGGGGGCTGAAGCTTTCTTT.

The CDR3 reads CSARKPGSTGELFF. The CDR3 region has the DNA TGCAGTGCTAGGAAGCCGGGAAGCACCGGGGAGCTGTTTTTT. The J gene is TRBJ2-2, the V gene TRBV20-1, with D maybe TRBD2 (5 bases). The length of the CDR3 is 14 residues. Trimming pared 3 bases from V and 4 bases from J, leaving 12 bases between. Germline CDR1 is DFQATT and CDR2 is SNEGSKA (reference sequence).

The chain couples TRBV18 to TRBJ2-1; 13 bases fit TRBD2. Germline-derived CDR1 and CDR2 are KGHSH and LQKENI. This CDR3 has 15 residues. V lost 9 bases, J lost 8 bases, and 10 bases stayed unmatched. In DNA form, the CDR3 reads TGTGCCAGTTCCGCGGGGACTAGCGGGATCCATGAGCAGTTCTTC. Protein product: CASSAGTSGIHEQFF.

V usage is TRBV2 and J usage is TRBJ2-1, with TRBD1 identical over 7 bases. The ends lost 6 bases at V and 4 bases at J; junction bases unmatched: 9. The germline gives CDR1 SNHLY, CDR2 FYNNEI. This CDR3 is 15 amino acids long. The CDR3 spells CASRDTGQSYNEQFF. The CDR3 DNA reads as TGTGCCAGCAGGGACACGGGACAGTCGTACAATGAGCAGTTCTTC.

The rearrangement uses TRBV2 and TRBJ2-3, with 8 bases aligning to TRBD2. In germline, CDR1 is SNHLY, CDR2 FYNNEI. The CDR3 is 15 residues long. V was clipped by 4 bases and J by 1 base; unmatched bases: 4. The CDR3 DNA reads as TGTGCCAGCAGTGGTAGCGGGACCCGCACAGATACGCAGTATTTT. This translates into CASSGSGTRTDTQYF. Filled out from reference TRBV2 and TRBJ2-3, the complete variable domain reads EPEVTQTPSHQVTQMGQEVILRCVPISNHLYFYWYRQILGQKVEFLVSFYNNEISEKSEIFDDQFSVERPDGSNFTLKIRSTKLEDSAMYFCASSGSGTRTDTQYFGPGTRLTVL.

V gene TRBV7-6 combines with J gene TRBJ2-1; 7 bases fit TRBD2. The CDR3 has 14 amino acids. Germline CDR1 and CDR2: SGHVS and FNYEAQ. The ends lost 5 bases at V and 3 bases at J; junction bases unmatched: 4. The CDR3 sequence: CASSQSGNYNEQFF. In DNA, the CDR3 is TGTGCCAGCAGCCAAAGCGGGAACTACAATGAGCAGTTCTTC.

V gene TRBV6-1 combines with J gene TRBJ2-7, with TRBD1 identical over 9 bases. From germline, CDR1 is MNHNS and CDR2 SASEGT. The trim removed 7 bases at V and 3 bases at J, leaving 7 bases unmatched. CDR3 length: 14 residues. DNA of the CDR3: TGTGCCAGCAACTACGGGACAGGGAACTACGAGCAGTACTTC. This translates into CASNYGTGNYEQYF.

The chain joins TRBV7-2 to TRBJ2-5; no definite D call. CDR1 is SGHTA, CDR2 FQGNSA, per germline. With 7 bases removed from V and 1 base from J, the gap between germline ends came to 16 bases. The CDR3 has 15 residues. The CDR3 reads CASMSQAAPQETQYF. Here the CDR3 DNA reads TGTGCCAGCATGTCTCAGGCGGCTCCCCAAGAGACCCAGTACTTC.

This chain links TRBV5-1 with TRBJ1-2; 12 nucleotides line up with TRBD1. The CDR3 has 15 residues. Germline V lookup: CDR1 SGHRS, CDR2 YFSETQ. J gave up 8 bases and V 0 bases, and 5 bases lay outside the gene matches. The CDR3 loop reads CASSLGGTGGEGYTF. Here the CDR3 DNA reads TGCGCCAGCAGCTTGGGCGGGACAGGGGGCGAGGGCTACACCTTC. Supplemented by reference TRBV5-1 and TRBJ1-2, the full variable domain reads KAGVTQTPRYLIKTRGQQVTLSCSPISGHRSVSWYQQTPGQGLQFLFEYFSETQRNKGNFPGRFSGRQFSNSRSEMNVSTLELGDSALYLCASSLGGTGGEGYTFGSGTRLTVV.

The J gene is TRBJ2-1, the V gene TRBV7-2, with D perhaps given as TRBD1 or TRBD2 (5 bases each). Trimming removed 2 bases at V and 12 bases at J, with 23 bases between. CDR1 and CDR2 (germline): SGHTA, FQGNSA. The CDR3 length is 16 residues. The CDR3 spells CASSLRVGRGGGAQFF. Written as DNA, the CDR3 is TGTGCCAGCAGCTTAAGAGTTGGTCGGGGTGGTGGGGCGCAGTTCTTC. The full variable domain, rest sourced from reference TRBV7-2 and TRBJ2-1, is GAGVSQSPSNKVTEKGKDVELRCDPISGHTALYWYRQSLGQGLEFLIYFQGNSAPDKSGLPSDRFSAERTGGSVSTLTIQRTQQEDSAVYLCASSLRVGRGGGAQFFGPGTRLTVL.

The V gene is TRBV5-4, the J gene TRBJ2-3, with D tentatively TRBD1 (5 bases). The CDR3 has 15 residues. CDR1 and CDR2 from the germline V gene are SGHNT and YYREEE (reference sequence). Trimming pared 2 bases from V and 6 bases from J, leaving 16 bases between. DNA for the CDR3: TGTGCCAGCAGCTTTGGAGCGCAGGGTATGGATACGCAGTATTTT. Translated, it gives CASSFGAQGMDTQYF.

The chain combines TRBV5-4 with TRBJ1-1; the D is unclear. The V gene's germline CDR1 is SGHNT and CDR2 YYREEE (reference sequence). This CDR3 has 14 amino acids. V was clipped by 1 base and J by 5 bases, with 12 bases between them. CDR3 sequence (DNA): TGTGCCAGCAGCTTGTCTGGAGGTATTACTGAAGCTTTCTTT. It translates to CASSLSGGITEAFF.

The chain employs TRBV2 and TRBJ2-1, with unresolved D. Germline CDR1 SNHLY, CDR2 FYNNEI. The CDR3 is 13 amino acids. V dropped 4 bases and J dropped 5 bases, with 9 bases sitting between them. The CDR3 is CASSALGDNEQFF. The CDR3 region has the DNA TGTGCCAGCAGTGCATTGGGTGACAATGAGCAGTTCTTC.

V and J are TRBV11-2 and TRBJ1-2; D possibly corresponds to TRBD1 (6 bases). CDR3 size: 13 residues. The V end lost 5 bases, the J end lost 6 bases, and 13 bases lay between the germline ends. The germline CDR1 and CDR2 sequences are SGHAT and FQNNGV. CDR3: CASSMQGFDGYTF. The CDR3 bases are TGTGCCAGCAGCATGCAGGGGTTTGATGGCTACACCTTC. The entire variable domain, with the rest obtained from reference TRBV11-2 and TRBJ1-2, is as follows: EAGVAQSPRYKIIEKRQSVAFWCNPISGHATLYWYQQILGQGPKLLIQFQNNGVVDDSQLPKDRFSAERLKGVDSTLKIQPAKLEDSAVYLCASSMQGFDGYTFGSGTRLTVV.

V gene TRBV9 combines with J gene TRBJ2-3; D unclear. From germline, CDR1 is SGDLS and CDR2 YYNGEE. V dropped 0 bases and J dropped 0 bases, with 5 bases sitting between them. This CDR3 has 14 residues. Here the CDR3 reads CASSVETSTDTQYF. The CDR3 coding sequence is TGTGCCAGCAGCGTAGAGACTAGCACAGATACGCAGTATTTT.

This sequence joins TRBV15 and TRBJ2-1; D gene uncertain. The CDR3 contains 16 residues. In germline, CDR1 is LNHNV, CDR2 YYDKDF (reference sequence). V was cut by 0 bases and J by 2 bases, with 11 bases left in between. CDR3 nucleotides: TGTGCCACCAGCAGAGACCCAGCAGCAACCTACAATGAGCAGTTCTTC. Translation gives CATSRDPAATYNEQFF.

This chain joins TRBV3-1 and TRBJ2-1; D not resolved. The CDR3 length is 15 residues. CDR1 is LGHDT, CDR2 YNNKEL, per germline (reference sequence). Trimming stripped 3 bases from V and 4 bases from J, with 13 bases between. This CDR3 is CASSQAIGDYNEQFF. In DNA, the CDR3 is TGTGCCAGCAGCCAGGCCATAGGTGATTACAATGAGCAGTTCTTC.

V gene TRBV20-1 combines with J gene TRBJ2-2; D is ambiguous. Trimming cost V 6 bases and J 2 bases, with 7 bases left between them. Germline V gene sequence: CDR1 DFQATT, CDR2 SNEGSKA (reference sequence). The CDR3 runs 12 residues. For the CDR3, the DNA is TGCAGTGCACAAGTAAACACCGGGGAGCTGTTTTTT. Translation gives CSAQVNTGELFF.